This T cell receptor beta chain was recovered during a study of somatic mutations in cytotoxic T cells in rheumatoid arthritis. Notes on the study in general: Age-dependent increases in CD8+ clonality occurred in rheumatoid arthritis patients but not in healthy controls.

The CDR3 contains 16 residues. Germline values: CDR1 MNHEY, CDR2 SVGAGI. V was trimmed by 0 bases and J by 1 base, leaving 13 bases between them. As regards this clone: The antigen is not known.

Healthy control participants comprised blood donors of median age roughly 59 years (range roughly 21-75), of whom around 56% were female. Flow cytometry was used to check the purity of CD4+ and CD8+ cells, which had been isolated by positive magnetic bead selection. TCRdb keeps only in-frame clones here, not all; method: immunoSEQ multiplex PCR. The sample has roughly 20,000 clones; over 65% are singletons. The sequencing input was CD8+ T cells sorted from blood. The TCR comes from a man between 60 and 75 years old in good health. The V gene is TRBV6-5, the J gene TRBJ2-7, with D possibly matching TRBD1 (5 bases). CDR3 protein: CASSYSPAGLSYEQYF. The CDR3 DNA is TGTGCCAGCAGTTACTCACCCGCAGGGTTGTCCTACGAGCAGTACTTC.